This TCR beta chain was found in a study of PD-L1 blockade in urothelial cancer (dated by TCRdb to about 2017). Regarding the research as a whole: All patients started therapy in about 2014 and received atezolizumab 1,200 mg intravenously every 3 weeks. In the same patients, pretreatment tumors underwent whole exome sequencing and RNA sequencing in addition to TCR sequencing. Durable clinical benefit meant progression-free survival longer than 6 months, and TCR features were also tested against progression-free and overall survival. About nine tenths of the roughly 29 patients were males with bladder-origin urothelial cancer, and 18 of 29 reported a prior smoking history. Blood samples were analyzed 3 weeks after the start of treatment (second dose) and 6 weeks after the start of treatment. An ECOG performance status of 0 or 1 was recorded for the patients, and 0 to 3 prior chemotherapy regimens had been received by the patients. Durable clinical benefit was achieved by nine patients but not by the remaining 20. Pretreatment blood TCR-seq was available for fewer than 30 patients, at least one posttreatment blood collection was obtained for 24 patients, and tumor TCR-seq was available for 24 patients. Pretreatment tumor samples and matched peripheral blood, collected serially before and after atezolizumab treatment, underwent TCR sequencing. Blood samples gave a median of around 140,000 T cells and approximately 81,000 unique TCRs, with a median clonality of 0.080. An exploratory multi-omic analysis was conducted of the somatic, immune and clinical correlates of response to PD-L1 blockade with atezolizumab in urothelial cancer. General study outcomes and caveats: Patients with durable benefit showed greater expansion of tumor-associated TCR clones in peripheral blood 3 weeks after starting treatment (n = 22, p = 0.022). Improved progression-free and overall survival was found to be associated with pretreatment peripheral blood TCR clonality below the median. Because the sample size was small (n ≈ 30) and many exploratory analyses were performed, the results are intended to be hypothesis-generating.

Trimming removed 2 bases from V and 6 bases from J; the gene matches leave 6 bases unexplained. The CDR3 spans 14 residues, from the cysteine through the phenylalanine. Of all the DNA, just the CDR3 is kept, 42 bases in frame from base 1. Looking up the germline V gene yields CDR1 MNHEY and CDR2 SVGAGI. Comments on this clone: Its specific antigen is unknown. One base away there is no much larger clone; base qualities are not given.

Explained via the paper, the time point label denotes: peripheral blood 6 weeks after treatment start. The cohort comprised roughly 30 patients with locally advanced or metastatic urothelial carcinoma treated at Memorial Sloan Kettering on a trial protocol. Peripheral blood mononuclear cells were collected pretreatment and during treatment, with between 1 and 8 total time points obtained per patient. The Qiagen DNeasy Blood extraction kit was used to purify genomic DNA from total PBMCs and tumor samples. Collected pretreatment and during treatment, PBMCs were isolated and stored as previously described. To estimate absolute template abundance from read counts, synthetic TCR analog templates were spiked into each PCR. The immunoSEQ assay was used to amplify TCRbeta CDR3 regions from genomic DNA with bias-controlled V and J gene primers. Sequencing of rearranged TCRbeta segments was performed at approximately 20X coverage. The paper's processing steps were these. Clustering was used to correct sequencing errors, and CDR3s were annotated against IMGT so that V, D and J genes could be assigned. Only productive TCRbeta rearrangements were used in downstream analyses, excluding out-of-frame or stop-codon sequences. To compute clonality, Shannon entropy was normalized by the log of the number of unique productive sequences and then subtracted from one. Clones differing between time points or between blood and tumor were identified by Fisher's exact test with Benjamini-Hochberg correction at adjusted p below 0.01. Entries here come from immuneACCESS through TCRdb and include only in-frame sequences with V and J called. Some clones fail to appear in such tables; in the studies checked, an unresolved V gene covers under half of the shortfall, and the cause of the remainder is unknown. V and J calls and clone size come straight from that table; D and trimming were deduced from the DNA. This sample holds roughly 120,000 clones; about 89% were observed only once. Together, the top ten hold under 2% of the sample.

The V and J genes are TRBV6-5 and TRBJ1-1; 7 of the junction bases match TRBD1. The sample here was PBMCs, taken around atezolizumab (anti-PD-L1) treatment. The clonotype originates from a man in his sixties with urothelial cancer. The DNA reads as follows: TGTGCCAGCAGTTACCTGACAGGGCCCGCTGAAGCTTTCTTT. This is translated as CASSYLTGPAEAFF.